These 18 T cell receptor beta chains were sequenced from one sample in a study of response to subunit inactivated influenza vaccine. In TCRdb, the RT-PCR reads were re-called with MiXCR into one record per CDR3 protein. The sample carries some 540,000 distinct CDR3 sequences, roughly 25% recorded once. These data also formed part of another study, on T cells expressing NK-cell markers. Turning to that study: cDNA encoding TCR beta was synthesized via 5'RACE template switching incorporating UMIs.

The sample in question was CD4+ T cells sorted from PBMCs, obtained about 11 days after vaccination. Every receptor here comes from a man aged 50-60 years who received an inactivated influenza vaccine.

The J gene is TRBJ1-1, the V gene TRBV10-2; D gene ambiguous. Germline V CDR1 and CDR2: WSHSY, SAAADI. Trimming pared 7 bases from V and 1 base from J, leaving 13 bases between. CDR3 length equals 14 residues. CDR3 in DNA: TGCGCCAGCAAGTATTACTCTGGGAACACTGAAGCTTTCTTT. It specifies CASKYYSGNTEAFF.

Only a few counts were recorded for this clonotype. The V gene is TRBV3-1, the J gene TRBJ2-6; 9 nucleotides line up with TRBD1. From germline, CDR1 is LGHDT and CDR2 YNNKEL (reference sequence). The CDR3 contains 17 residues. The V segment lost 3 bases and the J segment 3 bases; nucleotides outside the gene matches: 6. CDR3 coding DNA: TGTGCCAGCAGCCATGGGACAGGGAGTCTTGGGGCCAACGTCCTGACTTTC. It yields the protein CASSHGTGSLGANVLTF.

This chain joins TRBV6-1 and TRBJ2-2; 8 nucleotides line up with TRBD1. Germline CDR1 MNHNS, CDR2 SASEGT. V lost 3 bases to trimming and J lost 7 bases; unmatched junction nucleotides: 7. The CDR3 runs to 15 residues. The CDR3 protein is CASSDGAGGFGELFF. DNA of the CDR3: TGTGCCAGCAGTGATGGGGCAGGGGGCTTCGGGGAGCTGTTTTTT.

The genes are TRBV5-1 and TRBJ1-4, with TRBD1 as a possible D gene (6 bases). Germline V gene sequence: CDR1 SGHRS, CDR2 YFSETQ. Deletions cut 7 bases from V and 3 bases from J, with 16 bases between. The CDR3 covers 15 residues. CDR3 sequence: CASRAGGASNEKLFF. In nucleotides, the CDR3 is TGCGCCAGCCGAGCCGGGGGCGCATCTAATGAAAAACTGTTTTTT.

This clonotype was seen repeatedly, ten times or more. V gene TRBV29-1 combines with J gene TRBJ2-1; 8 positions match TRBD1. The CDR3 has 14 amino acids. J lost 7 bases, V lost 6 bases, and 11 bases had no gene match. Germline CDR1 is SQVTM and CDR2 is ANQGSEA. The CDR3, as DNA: TGCAGCGTCGGACCCAGGGGGCGAGGAAATGAGCAGTTCTTC. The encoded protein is CSVGPRGRGNEQFF.

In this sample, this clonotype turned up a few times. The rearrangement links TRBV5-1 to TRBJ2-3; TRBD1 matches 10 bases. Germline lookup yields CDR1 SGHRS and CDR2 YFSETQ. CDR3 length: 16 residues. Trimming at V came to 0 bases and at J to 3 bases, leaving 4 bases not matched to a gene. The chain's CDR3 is CASSLAGQGVTDTQYF. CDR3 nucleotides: TGCGCCAGCAGCTTGGCCGGACAGGGGGTTACAGATACGCAGTATTTT.

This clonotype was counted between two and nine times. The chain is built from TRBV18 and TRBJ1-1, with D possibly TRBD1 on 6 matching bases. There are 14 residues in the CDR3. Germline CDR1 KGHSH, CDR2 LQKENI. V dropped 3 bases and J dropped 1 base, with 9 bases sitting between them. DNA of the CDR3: TGTGCCAGCTCACCGGACAGCGCGAACACTGAAGCTTTCTTT. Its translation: CASSPDSANTEAFF.

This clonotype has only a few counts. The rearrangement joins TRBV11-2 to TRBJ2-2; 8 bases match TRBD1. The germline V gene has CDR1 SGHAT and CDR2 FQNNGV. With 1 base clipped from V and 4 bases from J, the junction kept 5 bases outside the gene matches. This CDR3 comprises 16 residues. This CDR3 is CASSLVQGATTGELFF. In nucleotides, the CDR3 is TGTGCCAGCAGCTTAGTCCAGGGGGCGACCACCGGGGAGCTGTTTTTT.

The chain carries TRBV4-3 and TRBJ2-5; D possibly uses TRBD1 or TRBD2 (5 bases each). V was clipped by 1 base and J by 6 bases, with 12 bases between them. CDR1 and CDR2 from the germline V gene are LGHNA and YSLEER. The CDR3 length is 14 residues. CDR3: CASSQGGTGKTQYF. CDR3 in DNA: TGCGCCAGCAGCCAAGGGGGGACGGGAAAGACCCAGTACTTC.

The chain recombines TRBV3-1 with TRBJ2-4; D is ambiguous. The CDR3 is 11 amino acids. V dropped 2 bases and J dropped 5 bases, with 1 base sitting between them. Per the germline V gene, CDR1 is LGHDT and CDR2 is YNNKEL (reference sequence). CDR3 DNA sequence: TGTGCCAGCAGCCAACAAAACATTCAGTACTTC. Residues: CASSQQNIQYF.

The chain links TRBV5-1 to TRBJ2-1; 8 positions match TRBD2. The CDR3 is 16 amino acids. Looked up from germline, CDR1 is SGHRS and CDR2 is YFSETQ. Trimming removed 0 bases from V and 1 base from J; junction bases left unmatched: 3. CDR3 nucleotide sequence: TGCGCCAGCAGCTTGGATAGCGGGGAGTCCTACAATGAGCAGTTCTTC. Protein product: CASSLDSGESYNEQFF.

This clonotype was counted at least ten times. CDR3 DNA sequence: TGCGCCAGCAGCTTAGGACTAGCGGGAGTGAGCACAGATACGCAGTATTTT. Translation gives CASSLGLAGVSTDTQYF. The rearrangement joins TRBV5-1 to TRBJ2-3, with 13 bases that match TRBD2. Per the germline V gene, CDR1 is SGHRS and CDR2 is YFSETQ. CDR3 length equals 17 residues. The J segment lost 0 bases and the V segment lost 2 bases, leaving 3 bases of the junction unmatched.

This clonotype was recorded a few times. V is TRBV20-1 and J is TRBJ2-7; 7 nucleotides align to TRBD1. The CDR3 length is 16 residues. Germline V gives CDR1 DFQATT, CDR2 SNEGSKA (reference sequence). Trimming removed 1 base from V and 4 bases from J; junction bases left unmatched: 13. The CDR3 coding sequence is TGCAGTGCTAGAGTCCGGGACAGAAAAGGCCTGTACGAGCAGTACTTC. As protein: CSARVRDRKGLYEQYF.

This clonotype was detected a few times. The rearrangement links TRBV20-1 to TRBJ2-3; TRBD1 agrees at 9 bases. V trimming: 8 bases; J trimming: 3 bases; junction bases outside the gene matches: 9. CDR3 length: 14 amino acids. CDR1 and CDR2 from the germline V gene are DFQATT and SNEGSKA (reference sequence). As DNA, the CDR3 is TGCAGTCTTATACCCGGGACAGGGACAGATACGCAGTATTTT. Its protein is CSLIPGTGTDTQYF.

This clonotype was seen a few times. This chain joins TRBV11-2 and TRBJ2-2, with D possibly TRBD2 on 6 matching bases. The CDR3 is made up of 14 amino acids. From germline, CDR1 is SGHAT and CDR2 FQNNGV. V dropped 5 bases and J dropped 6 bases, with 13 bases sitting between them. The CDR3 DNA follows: TGTGCCAGCAGCCCCGGGAGCGGCTCCGGGGAGCTGTTTTTT. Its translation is CASSPGSGSGELFF.

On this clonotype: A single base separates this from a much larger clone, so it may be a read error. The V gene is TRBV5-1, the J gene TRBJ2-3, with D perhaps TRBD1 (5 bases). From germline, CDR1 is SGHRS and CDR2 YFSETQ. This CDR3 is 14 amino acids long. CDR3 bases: TGCGCCAGCAGCTTGGGTTCCCCCACAGGTACGCAGTATTTT. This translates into CASSLGSPTGTQYF.

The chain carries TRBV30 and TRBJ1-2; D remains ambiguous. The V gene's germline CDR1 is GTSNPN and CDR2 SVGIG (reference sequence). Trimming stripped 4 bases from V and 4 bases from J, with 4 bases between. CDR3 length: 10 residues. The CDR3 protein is CAWIGYGYTF. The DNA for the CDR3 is TGTGCCTGGATAGGCTATGGCTACACCTTC.

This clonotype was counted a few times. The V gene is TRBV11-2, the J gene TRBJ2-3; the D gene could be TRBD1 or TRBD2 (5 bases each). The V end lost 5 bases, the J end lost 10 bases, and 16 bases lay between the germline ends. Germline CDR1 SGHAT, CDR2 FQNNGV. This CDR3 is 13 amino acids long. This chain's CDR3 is CASSPGTVSAQYF. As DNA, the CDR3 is TGTGCCAGCAGCCCTGGGACCGTAAGTGCGCAGTATTTT.